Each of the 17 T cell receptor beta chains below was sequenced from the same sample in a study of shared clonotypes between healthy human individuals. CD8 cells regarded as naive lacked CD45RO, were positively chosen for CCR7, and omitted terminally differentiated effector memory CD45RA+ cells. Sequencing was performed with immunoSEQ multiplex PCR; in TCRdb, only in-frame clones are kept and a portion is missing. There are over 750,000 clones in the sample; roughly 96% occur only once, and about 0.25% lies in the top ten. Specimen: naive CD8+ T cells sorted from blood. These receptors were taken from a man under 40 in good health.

The CDR3 loop reads CASSPPVALAGGPGSLYEQYF. CDR3 nucleotides: TGTGCCAGCTCACCACCAGTGGCGCTAGCGGGAGGGCCCGGTTCCCTCTACGAGCAGTACTTC. This chain connects TRBV18 to TRBJ2-7, with 12 nucleotides matching TRBD2. CDR1 and CDR2 (germline): KGHSH, LQKENI. The V gene end was trimmed by 0 bases and the J gene end by 3 bases; junction bases not matched to a gene: 18. CDR3 size: 21 residues.

CDR3 in amino acids: CSVEEFQDSGNTIYF. CDR3 DNA: TGCAGCGTTGAAGAATTCCAGGACTCTGGAAACACCATATATTTT. The V gene is TRBV29-1, the J gene TRBJ1-3; unclear D gene. This CDR3 region has 15 residues. Germline lookup yields CDR1 SQVTM and CDR2 ANQGSEA. The germline V and J ends were trimmed by 0 bases and 0 bases, with 9 bases remaining between them.

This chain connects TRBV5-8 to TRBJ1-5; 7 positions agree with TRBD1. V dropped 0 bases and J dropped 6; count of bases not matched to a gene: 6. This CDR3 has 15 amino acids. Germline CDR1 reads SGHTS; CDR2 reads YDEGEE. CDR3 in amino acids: CASSLEGGASQPQHF. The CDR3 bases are TGTGCCAGCAGCTTGGAAGGGGGCGCGTCTCAGCCCCAGCATTTT.

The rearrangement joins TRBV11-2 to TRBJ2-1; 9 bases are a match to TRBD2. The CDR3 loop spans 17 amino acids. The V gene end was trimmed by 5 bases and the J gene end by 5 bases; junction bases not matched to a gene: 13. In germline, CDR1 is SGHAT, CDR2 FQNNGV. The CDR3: CASSRRAGGISHNEQFF. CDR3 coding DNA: TGTGCCAGCAGCCGGAGGGCGGGGGGGATTTCACACAATGAGCAGTTCTTC.

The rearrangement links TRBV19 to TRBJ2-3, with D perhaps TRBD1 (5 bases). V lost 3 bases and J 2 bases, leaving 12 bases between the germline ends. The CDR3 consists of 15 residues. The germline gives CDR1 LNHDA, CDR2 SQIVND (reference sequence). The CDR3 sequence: CASSIVDSYTDTQYF. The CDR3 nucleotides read TGTGCCAGTAGTATCGTCGACAGCTACACAGATACGCAGTATTTT. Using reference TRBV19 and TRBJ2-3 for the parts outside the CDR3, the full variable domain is DGGITQSPKYLFRKEGQNVTLSCEQNLNHDAMYWYRQDPGQGLRLIYYSQIVNDFQKGDIAEGYSVSREKKESFPLTVTSAQKNPTAFYLCASSIVDSYTDTQYFGPGTRLTVL.

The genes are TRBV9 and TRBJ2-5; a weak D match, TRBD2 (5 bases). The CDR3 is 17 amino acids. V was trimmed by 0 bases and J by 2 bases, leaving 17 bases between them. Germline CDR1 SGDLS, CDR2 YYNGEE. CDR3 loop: CASSVVTRVFLQETQYF. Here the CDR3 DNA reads TGTGCCAGCAGCGTAGTAACTAGAGTTTTTTTACAAGAGACCCAGTACTTC.

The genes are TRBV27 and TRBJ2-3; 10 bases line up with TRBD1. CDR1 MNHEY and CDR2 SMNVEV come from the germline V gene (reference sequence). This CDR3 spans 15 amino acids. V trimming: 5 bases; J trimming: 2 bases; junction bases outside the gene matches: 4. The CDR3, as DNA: TGTGCCAGCAGTCTCGGGACAGGGGACACAGATACGCAGTATTTT. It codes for CASSLGTGDTDTQYF.

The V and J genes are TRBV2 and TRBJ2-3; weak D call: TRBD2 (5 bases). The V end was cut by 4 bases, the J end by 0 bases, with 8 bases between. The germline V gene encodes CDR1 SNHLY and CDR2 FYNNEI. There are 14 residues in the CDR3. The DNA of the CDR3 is TGTGCCAGCAGTGCTAGCATCAGCACAGATACGCAGTATTTT. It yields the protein CASSASISTDTQYF.

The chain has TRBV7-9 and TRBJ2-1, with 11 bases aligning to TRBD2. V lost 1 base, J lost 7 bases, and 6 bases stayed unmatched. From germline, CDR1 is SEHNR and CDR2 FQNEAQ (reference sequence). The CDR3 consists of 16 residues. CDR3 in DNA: TGTGCCAGCAGCTTAGTCGTAGCGGGAGGGCGGAATGAGCAGTTCTTC. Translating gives CASSLVVAGGRNEQFF.

CDR3 sequence (DNA): TGTGCCACCAGCAGGCCTATACTAGCGGGGGGAACCTACGAGCAGTACTTC. Translating it yields CATSRPILAGGTYEQYF. The J gene is TRBJ2-7, the V gene TRBV15, with 12 positions matching TRBD2. This CDR3 has 17 residues. The V gene's germline CDR1 is LNHNV and CDR2 YYDKDF (reference sequence). Losses at the gene ends were 3 bases for V and 2 bases for J; bases not matched to a gene: 8.

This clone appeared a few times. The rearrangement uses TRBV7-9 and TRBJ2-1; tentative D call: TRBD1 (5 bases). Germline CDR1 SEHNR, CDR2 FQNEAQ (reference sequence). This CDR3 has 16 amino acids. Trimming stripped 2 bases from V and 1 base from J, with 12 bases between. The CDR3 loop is CASSLPPGPSYNEQFF. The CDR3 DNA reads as TGTGCCAGCAGCTTACCGCCAGGGCCTTCCTACAATGAGCAGTTCTTC.

The CDR3 DNA follows: TGTGCCAGCAGCCGCCCTGAGGGTGGCGTCACCGGGGAGCTGTTTTTT. Translation: CASSRPEGGVTGELFF. The V and J genes are TRBV7-9 and TRBJ2-2; D perhaps matches TRBD2 (5 bases). V was cut by 5 bases and J by 4 bases, with 17 bases left in between. CDR1 and CDR2 from the germline V gene are SEHNR and FQNEAQ (reference sequence). The CDR3 extends over 16 amino acids. Combining the CDR3 with reference TRBV7-9 and TRBJ2-2 gives the whole variable domain DTGVSQNPRHKITKRGQNVTFRCDPISEHNRLYWYRQTLGQGPEFLTYFQNEAQLEKSRLLSDRFSAERPKGSFSTLEIQRTEQGDSAMYLCASSRPEGGVTGELFFGEGSRLTVL.

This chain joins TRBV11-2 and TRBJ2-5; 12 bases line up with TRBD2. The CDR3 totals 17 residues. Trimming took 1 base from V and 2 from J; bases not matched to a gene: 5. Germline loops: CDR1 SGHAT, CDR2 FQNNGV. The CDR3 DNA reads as TGTGCCAGCAGCTTAGGACTAGCGGGAGACTCACAAGAGACCCAGTACTTC. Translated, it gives CASSLGLAGDSQETQYF.

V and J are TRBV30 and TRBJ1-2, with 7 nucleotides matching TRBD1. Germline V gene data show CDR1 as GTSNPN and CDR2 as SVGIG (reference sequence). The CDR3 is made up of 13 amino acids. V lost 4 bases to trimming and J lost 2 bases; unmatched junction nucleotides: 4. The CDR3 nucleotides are TGTGCCTGGAACCCGACAGGGAACTATGGCTACACCTTC. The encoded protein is CAWNPTGNYGYTF. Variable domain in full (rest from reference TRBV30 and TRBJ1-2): SQTIHQWPATLVQPVGSPLSLECTVEGTSNPNLYWYRQAAGRGLQLLFYSVGIGQISSEVPQNLSASRPQDRQFILSSKKLLLSDSGFYLCAWNPTGNYGYTFGSGTRLTVV.

The CDR3 loop reads CASSVGNRGANTGELFF. CDR3 nucleotide sequence: TGTGCCAGCAGCGTAGGGAATAGGGGGGCAAACACCGGGGAGCTGTTTTTT. The chain employs TRBV7-6 and TRBJ2-2; D possibly matches TRBD1 or TRBD2 (6 bases each). Deletions cut 5 bases from V and 2 bases from J, with 18 bases between. CDR1 is SGHVS, CDR2 FNYEAQ, per germline. The CDR3 totals 17 residues.

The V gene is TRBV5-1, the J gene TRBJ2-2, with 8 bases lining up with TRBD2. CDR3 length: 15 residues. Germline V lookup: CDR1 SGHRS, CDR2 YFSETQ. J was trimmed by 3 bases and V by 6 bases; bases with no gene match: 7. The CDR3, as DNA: TGCGCCAGCACCTTAGCGGGATCCGACACCGGGGAGCTGTTTTTT. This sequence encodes CASTLAGSDTGELFF.

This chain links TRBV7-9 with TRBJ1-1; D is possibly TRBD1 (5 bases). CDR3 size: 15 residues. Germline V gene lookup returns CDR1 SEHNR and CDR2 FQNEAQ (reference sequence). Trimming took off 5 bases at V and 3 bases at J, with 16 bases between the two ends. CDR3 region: CASSDQGSGDTEAFF. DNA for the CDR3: TGTGCCAGCAGCGACCAGGGTTCGGGTGACACTGAAGCTTTCTTT.